These T cell receptor beta chains were read from a single sample in a study of shared clonotypes between healthy human individuals. Profiled with immunoSEQ multiplex PCR; TCRdb holds only in-frame clones, not every one. The sample shows 1.5 million to 2.5 million clones, about 95% of them seen only once. The sequencing sample was made of naive CD8+ T cells sorted from blood. These receptors were collected from a man aged 18 to 29 in good health. CDR3s include the opening cysteine and the closing phenylalanine or tryptophan. The D gene is left open where the match is weak. Size is omitted from some rows. Given values are once, few, many or a class for expanded clones.

TRBJ2-7,NA,NA,TRBV6-1,CASSEDQVSYEQYF,TGTGCCAGCAGTGAAGACCAGGTCTCCTACGAGCAGTACTTC
TRBJ2-7,NA,NA,TRBV6-1,CASSEGSSHYEQYF,TGTGCCAGCAGTGAAGGCTCCTCCCACTACGAGCAGTACTTC
TRBJ2-5,NA,NA,TRBV4-3,CASSQDGGNGETQYF,TGCGCCAGCAGCCAAGATGGAGGGAATGGAGAGACCCAGTACTTC
TRBJ2-3,TRBD2,once,TRBV7-8,CASRPTSGGITDTQYF,TGTGCCAGCAGACCAACTAGCGGGGGGATCACAGATACGCAGTATTTT
TRBJ2-7,TRBD2,NA,TRBV11-2,CASSFFSGGADEQYF,TGTGCCAGCAGCTTCTTTAGCGGGGGGGCCGACGAGCAGTACTTC
TRBJ1-4,TRBD1,NA,TRBV6-5,CASSYRRTGENEKLFF,TGTGCCAGCAGTTACAGGAGGACAGGGGAAAATGAAAAACTGTTTTTT
TRBJ1-1,NA,once,TRBV27,CASRPSGTSSPEAFF,TGTGCCAGCAGGCCATCCGGGACATCATCCCCTGAAGCTTTCTTT
TRBJ2-1,NA,NA,TRBV29-1,CSVDSGTPYNEQFF,TGCAGCGTTGATAGCGGCACTCCCTACAATGAGCAGTTCTTC
TRBJ2-3,TRBD2,NA,TRBV7-9,CASEGTKDTQYF,TGTGCCAGTGAGGGGACTAAGGATACGCAGTATTTT
TRBJ2-3,NA,NA,TRBV4-1,CASSQALIRATDTQYF,TGCGCCAGCAGCCAAGCCCTTATACGGGCCACAGATACGCAGTATTTT
TRBJ2-1,NA,NA,TRBV7-9,CASTSGAAYNEQFF,TGTGCCAGCACCTCAGGGGCCGCTTACAATGAGCAGTTCTTC
TRBJ1-1,NA,NA,TRBV19,CASSSHGDTEAFF,TGTGCCAGTAGTAGTCACGGGGACACTGAAGCTTTCTTT
TRBJ2-2,NA,NA,TRBV6-1,CASSFSGELFF,TGTGCCAGCAGTTTTTCGGGGGAGCTGTTTTTT
TRBJ2-4,NA,NA,TRBV30,CAWSVRETNFYF,TGTGCCTGGAGTGTACGGGAAACCAATTTCTACTTC
TRBJ1-1,NA,NA,TRBV5-1,CASSFSARADRTEAFF,TGCGCCAGCAGTTTTAGCGCCCGAGCTGACAGGACTGAAGCTTTCTTT
TRBJ2-7,NA,NA,TRBV4-1,CASSQDKGGYEQYF,TGCGCCAGCAGCCAAGATAAAGGGGGCTACGAGCAGTACTTC
TRBJ1-3,NA,NA,TRBV30,CAWVVSGNTIYF,TGTGCCTGGGTGGTTTCTGGAAACACCATATATTTT
TRBJ2-1,TRBD1,NA,TRBV11-2,CASTSGTGLLNEQFF,TGTGCCAGCACCTCGGGGACAGGGTTATTAAATGAGCAGTTCTTC
TRBJ2-2,NA,NA,TRBV5-1,CASSLGAGDTGELFF,TGCGCCAGCAGCTTGGGGGCAGGGGACACCGGGGAGCTGTTTTTT
TRBJ2-2,TRBD1,NA,TRBV27,CASSLSGTGATLNTGELFF,TGTGCCAGCAGTTTATCCGGGACAGGGGCTACCTTGAACACCGGGGAGCTGTTTTTT
TRBJ1-2,NA,NA,TRBV28,CASTPGRNYGYTF,TGTGCCAGCACCCCAGGCAGGAACTATGGCTACACCTTC
TRBJ2-2,NA,NA,TRBV27,CASSPGVTGELFF,TGTGCCAGCAGTCCAGGGGTTACCGGGGAGCTGTTTTTT
TRBJ2-2,TRBD2,NA,TRBV7-7,CASSPGTSGIRVNTGELFF,TGTGCTAGCAGCCCAGGGACTAGCGGGATAAGGGTGAACACCGGGGAGCTGTTTTTT
TRBJ1-1,NA,NA,TRBV5-6,CASSLDDPLPVTEAFF,TGTGCCAGCAGCTTGGATGATCCCCTGCCAGTCACTGAAGCTTTCTTT
TRBJ2-7,TRBD2,NA,TRBV28,CASSRFLRGAGEQYF,TGTGCCAGCAGTCGCTTTTTGCGGGGGGCGGGCGAGCAGTACTTC
TRBJ2-5,NA,NA,TRBV4-1,CASSSREAPSKKETQYF,TGCGCCAGCAGCTCCCGAGAGGCCCCCTCGAAGAAAGAGACCCAGTACTTC
TRBJ2-7,NA,once,TRBV4-3,CASSQVQGPYEQYF,TGCGCCAGCAGCCAAGTACAGGGCCCCTACGAGCAGTACTTC
TRBJ2-1,TRBD2,NA,TRBV5-1,CASSFMELADHYNEQFF,TGCGCCAGCAGCTTCATGGAACTAGCGGACCACTACAATGAGCAGTTCTTC
TRBJ2-7,TRBD1,NA,TRBV30,CAWSGQGAYEQYF,TGTGCCTGGAGTGGACAGGGGGCCTACGAGCAGTACTTC
TRBJ2-2,TRBD2,NA,TRBV6-1,CASSDYPGLASGELFF,TGTGCCAGCAGTGACTATCCGGGACTAGCCTCCGGGGAGCTGTTTTTT
TRBJ2-7,NA,NA,TRBV4-1,CASSPVTRSTYEQYF,TGCGCCAGCAGCCCGGTGACTAGGTCGACCTACGAGCAGTACTTC
TRBJ2-3,NA,NA,TRBV12-5,CASGWGLGAGTDTQYF,TGTGCTAGTGGTTGGGGGCTCGGCGCAGGCACAGATACGCAGTATTTT
TRBJ1-4,NA,NA,TRBV28,CASKLRRDGLNEKLFF,TGTGCCAGCAAATTGAGAAGGGACGGCCTTAATGAAAAACTGTTTTTT
TRBJ2-1,TRBD1,NA,TRBV7-9,CASSSPTGSYNEQFF,TGTGCCAGCAGCTCTCCGACAGGGTCATACAATGAGCAGTTCTTC
TRBJ2-7,NA,NA,TRBV28,CASSSGVRYWDYEQYF,TGTGCCAGCAGTTCTGGGGTAAGGTATTGGGATTACGAGCAGTACTTC
TRBJ2-3,NA,NA,TRBV13,CASSPPESSNTQYF,TGTGCCAGCAGCCCCCCAGAGTCTAGCAATACGCAGTATTTT
TRBJ1-2,TRBD1,NA,TRBV13,CASSSWTGKDYGYTF,TGTGCCAGCAGCTCATGGACAGGGAAGGACTATGGCTACACCTTC
TRBJ1-3,NA,NA,TRBV7-9,CASSPLGDAGGNTIYF,TGTGCCAGCAGCCCCCTCGGCGACGCAGGAGGAAACACCATATATTTT
TRBJ1-5,NA,NA,TRBV27,CASSLSRGIPHNQPQHF,TGTGCCAGCAGTTTATCGAGGGGAATACCCCACAATCAGCCCCAGCATTTT
TRBJ1-1,NA,NA,TRBV19,CASSIFGSGHTEAFF,TGTGCCAGTAGTATTTTCGGGTCAGGCCACACTGAAGCTTTCTTT
TRBJ2-1,TRBD2,NA,TRBV29-1,CSVGAGGPANEQFF,TGCAGCGTTGGAGCGGGAGGCCCAGCCAATGAGCAGTTCTTC
TRBJ1-1,NA,few,TRBV30,CAWTLTGVNTEAFF,TGTGCCTGGACCCTGACAGGTGTGAACACTGAAGCTTTCTTT
TRBJ2-7,NA,NA,TRBV7-9,CASSLASTPYEQYF,TGTGCCAGCAGCTTAGCGTCGACTCCCTACGAGCAGTACTTC
TRBJ2-7,NA,NA,TRBV7-6,CASSSLSYEQYF,TGTGCCAGCAGCTCCCTGAGCTACGAGCAGTACTTC
TRBJ1-1,TRBD1,NA,TRBV13,CASSSSGTGNTEAFF,TGTGCCAGCAGTTCGTCCGGGACAGGGAACACTGAAGCTTTCTTT
TRBJ1-5,TRBD1,NA,TRBV29-1,CSVGTGDSNQPQHF,TGCAGCGTTGGGACAGGGGACAGCAATCAGCCCCAGCATTTT
TRBJ2-7,NA,NA,TRBV10-3,CAISDHYEQYF,TGTGCCATCAGTGACCACTACGAGCAGTACTTC
TRBJ2-7,TRBD1,NA,TRBV29-1,CSGGGGQDYEQYF,TGCAGCGGAGGCGGAGGACAGGACTACGAGCAGTACTTC
TRBJ2-1,TRBD2,NA,TRBV4-1,CASSYRLAGQVRVEQFF,TGCGCCAGCAGCTATAGACTAGCGGGACAAGTAAGGGTTGAGCAGTTCTTC